A selection of T cell receptor beta chains follows, all from one sample in a study of naive and memory T cell subsets. TCRdb re-derived calls from the UMI-ligation and nested PCR reads in MiXCR, one entry per CDR3 protein. This table has approximately 85,000 distinct CDR3 sequences, around 7% appearing once. Sample: central memory CD4+ T cells from blood. These receptors were taken from a human donor in good health. Each CDR3 is given with its conserved first and last residue. The D gene is left open where the match is weak. Clone size is stated in some rows and not others, as once, few, many or a class when expanded.

size: many
V: TRBV20-1
length: 13
J: TRBJ2-3
D: TRBD2
CDR3: CSDRTSGGDTQYF
DNA: TGCAGTGATAGGACTAGCGGGGGAGATACGCAGTATTTT

size: .
V: TRBV30
length: 16
J: TRBJ2-7
D: TRBD1
CDR3: CAWSSFTGTGRYEQYF
DNA: TGTGCCTGGAGTTCTTTCACCGGGACAGGGCGCTACGAGCAGTACTTC

size: many
V: TRBV5-1
length: 13
J: TRBJ2-5
D: .
CDR3: CASSGWAEETQYF
DNA: TGCGCCAGCAGTGGATGGGCAGAAGAGACCCAGTACTTC

size: few
V: TRBV7-2
length: 15
J: TRBJ2-7
D: TRBD1
CDR3: CASSLGTVRTYEQYF
DNA: TGTGCCAGCAGCCTGGGGACAGTCCGAACCTACGAGCAGTACTTC

size: few
V: TRBV20-1
length: 18
J: TRBJ1-1
D: .
CDR3: CSAPINGIYTHLNTEAFF
DNA: TGCAGTGCTCCTATCAACGGGATCTACACTCACTTGAACACTGAAGCTTTCTTT

size: many
V: TRBV20-1
length: 11
J: TRBJ2-1
D: .
CDR3: CSARVAIEQFF
DNA: TGCAGTGCTAGAGTAGCTATTGAGCAGTTCTTC

size: many
V: TRBV6-5
length: 15
J: TRBJ1-6
D: TRBD1
CDR3: CASSLTQGASSPLHF
DNA: TGTGCCAGCAGCCTAACACAGGGGGCTTCTTCACCCCTCCACTTT

size: few
V: TRBV7-2
length: 16
J: TRBJ2-1
D: TRBD2
CDR3: CASSFLGGGARNEQFF
DNA: TGTGCCAGCAGCTTCCTAGGCGGGGGGGCGCGCAATGAGCAGTTCTTC

size: many
V: TRBV12-3/TRBV12-4
length: 15
J: TRBJ2-1
D: TRBD2
CDR3: CASSPGLAGGNEQFF
DNA: TGTGCCAGCAGCCCGGGACTAGCGGGGGGCAATGAGCAGTTCTTC

size: many
V: TRBV6-6
length: 11
J: TRBJ2-5
D: .
CDR3: CASSQAETQYF
DNA: TGTGCCAGCAGTCAGGCAGAGACCCAGTACTTC

size: .
V: TRBV10-2
length: 13
J: TRBJ1-6
D: TRBD1
CDR3: CASKTGGNSPLHF
DNA: TGCGCCAGCAAGACAGGGGGTAATTCACCCCTCCACTTT

size: few
V: TRBV5-5
length: 13
J: TRBJ1-3
D: .
CDR3: CASSPPAGNTIYF
DNA: TGTGCCAGCAGCCCCCCGGCTGGAAACACCATATATTTT

size: few
V: TRBV6-6
length: 14
J: TRBJ2-7
D: .
CDR3: CASRASRGTYEQYF
DNA: TGTGCCAGCAGGGCAAGCCGGGGGACCTACGAGCAGTACTTC

size: few
V: TRBV27
length: 14
J: TRBJ2-7
D: TRBD1
CDR3: CASSLGQPSYEQYF
DNA: TGTGCCAGCAGCTTGGGACAGCCGAGCTACGAGCAGTACTTC

size: .
V: TRBV7-2
length: 16
J: TRBJ2-1
D: TRBD2
CDR3: CASSSGLAGGENEQFF
DNA: TGTGCCAGCAGCTCGGGACTAGCGGGGGGTGAAAATGAGCAGTTCTTC

size: many
V: TRBV20-1
length: 15
J: TRBJ1-5
D: .
CDR3: CSARPAGGYNQPQHF
DNA: TGCAGTGCTAGACCCGCGGGGGGGTACAATCAGCCCCAGCATTTT

size: few
V: TRBV30
length: 14
J: TRBJ1-5
D: .
CDR3: CAWRQRGYNQPQHF
DNA: TGTGCCTGGAGACAAAGGGGCTACAATCAGCCCCAGCATTTT

size: many
V: TRBV6-1
length: 15
J: TRBJ2-4
D: .
CDR3: CASSENPGGGNIQYF
DNA: TGTGCCAGCAGTGAGAATCCGGGCGGAGGAAACATTCAGTACTTC

size: few
V: TRBV6-2/TRBV6-3
length: 19
J: TRBJ2-3
D: TRBD2
CDR3: CASSFGTSGRTLYTDTQYF
DNA: TGTGCCAGCAGTTTTGGGACTAGCGGGAGGACCTTATACACAGATACGCAGTATTTT

size: many
V: TRBV5-5
length: 15
J: TRBJ2-2
D: .
CDR3: CASRMGRVNTGELFF
DNA: TGTGCCAGCAGAATGGGACGGGTAAACACCGGGGAGCTGTTTTTT

size: .
V: TRBV27
length: 16
J: TRBJ2-3
D: .
CDR3: CASTPGRGRATDTQYF
DNA: TGTGCCAGCACCCCAGGGCGGGGCAGGGCCACAGATACGCAGTATTTT

size: many
V: TRBV20-1
length: 13
J: TRBJ1-2
D: TRBD1
CDR3: CSAREGARHGYTF
DNA: TGCAGTGCCCGAGAGGGGGCGCGTCATGGCTACACCTTC

size: few
V: TRBV10-3
length: 15
J: TRBJ2-5
D: TRBD2
CDR3: CAISPSGSRQETQYF
DNA: TGTGCCATCAGTCCTAGCGGGAGCCGCCAAGAGACCCAGTACTTC

size: .
V: TRBV30
length: 12
J: TRBJ2-1
D: .
CDR3: CAWGVRPNEQFF
DNA: TGTGCCTGGGGCGTCCGGCCCAATGAGCAGTTCTTC

size: .
V: TRBV11-2
length: 14
J: TRBJ1-6
D: TRBD1
CDR3: CASSLGQGQTTLHF
DNA: TGTGCCAGCAGCTTGGGACAGGGACAAACGACCCTCCACTTT

size: .
V: TRBV12-3/TRBV12-4
length: 16
J: TRBJ2-7
D: TRBD1
CDR3: CASSLIPGQGAWEQYF
DNA: TGTGCCAGCAGTCTAATTCCGGGACAGGGGGCTTGGGAGCAGTACTTC

size: few
V: TRBV19
length: 15
J: TRBJ2-1
D: .
CDR3: CASTSLRSSYNEQFF
DNA: TGTGCCAGTACCTCCCTCCGTAGCTCCTACAATGAGCAGTTCTTC

size: many
V: TRBV29-1
length: 14
J: TRBJ1-5
D: .
CDR3: CSVDGGGENQPQHF
DNA: TGCAGCGTTGACGGAGGGGGGGAGAATCAGCCCCAGCATTTT

size: few
V: TRBV12-3/TRBV12-4
length: 14
J: TRBJ2-7
D: TRBD1
CDR3: CASSYRDREYEQYF
DNA: TGTGCCAGCAGTTACAGGGACAGGGAGTACGAGCAGTACTTC

size: .
V: TRBV28
length: 14
J: TRBJ2-7
D: .
CDR3: CASRLTLSTYEQYF
DNA: TGTGCCAGCAGACTCACACTGAGCACCTACGAGCAGTACTTC

size: .
V: TRBV4-3
length: 13
J: TRBJ2-1
D: .
CDR3: CASSQAGSNEQFF
DNA: TGCGCCAGCAGCCAAGCAGGGAGCAATGAGCAGTTCTTC

size: .
V: TRBV2
length: 12
J: TRBJ2-5
D: .
CDR3: CASHGYQETQYF
DNA: TGTGCCAGCCACGGATACCAAGAGACCCAGTACTTC

size: many
V: TRBV20-1
length: 14
J: TRBJ1-2
D: .
CDR3: CSAREPEYTDGYTF
DNA: TGCAGTGCTAGAGAACCAGAGTACACTGATGGCTACACCTTC

size: many
V: TRBV7-3
length: 13
J: TRBJ2-5
D: .
CDR3: CASSLEAMQTQYF
DNA: TGTGCCAGCAGCTTAGAGGCGATGCAGACCCAGTACTTC